The rows below give T cell receptor beta chains drawn from one sample of a study of response to subunit inactivated influenza vaccine. MiXCR was run by TCRdb on the RT-PCR reads, yielding one entry per CDR3 protein. This sample has about 570,000 distinct CDR3 sequences, with over 9.5% found just once. The material sequenced was PBMCs from blood, taken on the day of vaccination. The receptors were gathered from a man over 45 who received an inactivated influenza vaccine. Each CDR3 is given with its conserved first and last residue. The D gene is left open where the match is weak. Part of the rows lack a size; the others show once, few, many or a class for expanded clones.

TRBV6-6,NA,12,NA,TRBJ1-1,CASAREDTEAFF,TGTGCCAGCGCCAGGGAGGACACTGAAGCTTTCTTT
TRBV18,NA,16,NA,TRBJ1-5,CASSPEQRFLNQPQHF,TGTGCCAGCTCACCCGAACAAAGGTTTCTCAATCAGCCCCAGCATTTT
TRBV6-4,TRBD1,16,NA,TRBJ2-3,CASSPTGTDPTDTQYF,TGTGCCAGCAGTCCAACCGGGACAGACCCCACAGATACGCAGTATTTT
TRBV19,NA,14,NA,TRBJ2-7,CASSPGALQNEQYF,TGTGCCAGTAGTCCGGGGGCTCTCCAGAACGAGCAGTACTTC
TRBV12-3/TRBV12-4,TRBD1,14,few,TRBJ2-7,CASSRTGQRNEQYF,TGTGCCAGCTCTCGGACAGGCCAACGAAACGAGCAGTACTTC
TRBV28,TRBD2,16,NA,TRBJ2-7,CASSGASGGQAYEQYF,TGTGCCAGCAGCGGCGCTAGCGGGGGGCAAGCCTACGAGCAGTACTTC
TRBV10-3,TRBD2,19,many,TRBJ2-1,CAISEARYQREESYNEQFF,TGTGCCATCAGTGAGGCCAGGTATCAGCGGGAGGAGTCCTACAATGAGCAGTTCTTC
TRBV28,TRBD2,15,few,TRBJ2-7,CASSGRGSGHYEQYF,TGTGCCAGCAGTGGCCGGGGTAGCGGGCACTACGAGCAGTACTTC
TRBV7-2,NA,12,NA,TRBJ2-5,CASTTLEKTQYF,TGTGCCAGCACCACACTCGAGAAGACCCAGTACTTC
TRBV6-2/TRBV6-3,NA,14,NA,TRBJ2-7,CASSLAPIFGEQYF,TGTGCCAGCAGTTTAGCCCCCATTTTTGGAGAGCAGTACTTC
TRBV5-1,NA,16,NA,TRBJ2-3,CASSAAVRTDVDTQYF,TGCGCCAGCAGCGCAGCGGTGAGGACCGACGTGGATACGCAGTATTTT
TRBV2,TRBD2,14,few,TRBJ2-7,CASSASSGSHEQYF,TGTGCCAGCAGTGCGTCTAGCGGGAGTCACGAGCAGTACTTC
TRBV12-3/TRBV12-4,TRBD1,16,few,TRBJ2-3,CASGSRTGGRTDTQYF,TGTGCCAGCGGCTCCCGGACAGGGGGCAGGACAGATACGCAGTATTTT
TRBV2,NA,12,NA,TRBJ2-1,CASSESLYEQFF,TGTGCCAGCAGTGAAAGTCTGTATGAGCAGTTCTTC
TRBV5-1,NA,14,few,TRBJ2-7,CASSLATRPYEQYF,TGCGCCAGCAGCCTGGCCACGCGTCCCTACGAGCAGTACTTC
TRBV11-1,TRBD2,18,NA,TRBJ2-1,CASSLEAGGASSYNEQFF,TGTGCCAGCAGCTTAGAAGCGGGGGGGGCAAGCTCCTACAATGAGCAGTTCTTC
TRBV29-1,NA,12,few,TRBJ2-3,CSVAPSTDTQYF,TGCAGCGTTGCTCCTAGCACAGATACGCAGTATTTT
TRBV7-2,TRBD2,15,NA,TRBJ2-5,CARRNSGGAGETQYF,TGTGCCCGCAGAAATAGCGGGGGGGCCGGGGAGACCCAGTACTTC
TRBV20-1,TRBD1,14,NA,TRBJ1-1,CSARRRAGGTEAFF,TGCAGTGCTAGGCGGAGGGCAGGGGGCACTGAAGCTTTCTTT
TRBV7-9,NA,15,NA,TRBJ2-1,CASSLTSTLGDEQFF,TGTGCCAGCAGCCTCACTAGTACGTTAGGGGATGAGCAGTTCTTC
TRBV20-1,NA,14,few,TRBJ1-4,CSAREGGSPEKLFF,TGCAGTGCACGGGAGGGAGGGAGCCCAGAAAAACTGTTTTTT